These 11 T cell receptor beta chains were all obtained from the same sample, sequenced in a study of PD-1 blockade in classical Hodgkin lymphoma. Some clones are missing from TCRdb's copy, which holds only in-frame ones; the method was immunoSEQ multiplex PCR. The sample has 90,000 to 100,000 clones, about four fifths seen once; the top ten hold 15% to 20%. Every one of the patients relapsed after autologous stem cell transplantation (brentuximab vedotin exposure was variable). This material consisted of peripheral blood mononuclear cells (PBMCs), taken before the second cycle of nivolumab. The receptors originated from a human donor with classical Hodgkin lymphoma.

This chain connects TRBV9 to TRBJ2-6; D may be TRBD1 (6 bases). Germline CDR1 SGDLS, CDR2 YYNGEE. Trimming took off 4 bases at V and 1 base at J, with 12 bases between the two ends. This CDR3 has 16 residues. This CDR3 is CASSPGVGSGANVLTF. CDR3 bases: TGTGCCAGCAGCCCAGGGGTGGGGTCTGGGGCCAACGTCCTGACTTTC.

This chain uses TRBV15 with TRBJ1-5; tentative D call: TRBD1 (6 bases). This CDR3 region has 16 residues. The V and J ends lost 4 bases and 1 base respectively, with 14 bases between them. Germline V gene sequence: CDR1 LNHNV, CDR2 YYDKDF (reference sequence). The CDR3: CATSTVQGGSNQPQHF. The CDR3 DNA follows: TGTGCCACCAGCACTGTACAGGGAGGCAGCAATCAGCCCCAGCATTTT.

The chain recombines TRBV5-1 with TRBJ1-1; 10 bases are shared with TRBD1. The CDR3 spans 13 residues. The germline V gene encodes CDR1 SGHRS and CDR2 YFSETQ. Losses at the gene ends were 4 bases for V and 6 bases for J; bases not matched to a gene: 3. The CDR3 sequence: CASSAGTGAEAFF. The CDR3 DNA reads as TGCGCCAGCAGCGCCGGGACAGGGGCTGAAGCTTTCTTT.

A few counts support this clone. V usage is TRBV20-1 and J usage is TRBJ2-4; D uncertain. The CDR3 loop spans 11 amino acids. The germline V and J ends were trimmed by 6 bases and 8 bases, with 11 bases remaining between them. Germline lookup yields CDR1 DFQATT and CDR2 SNEGSKA (reference sequence). For the CDR3, the DNA is TGCAGTGCGGAAACTCGGGACATTCAGTACTTC. Protein sequence: CSAETRDIQYF.

The chain carries TRBV19 and TRBJ1-2; perhaps TRBD1 as D (6 bases). Trimming shortened V by 6 bases and J by 0 bases, and 17 bases separated the two germline ends. Germline values: CDR1 LNHDA, CDR2 SQIVND (reference sequence). This CDR3 contains 16 residues. For the CDR3, the DNA is TGTGCCAGTAGCAAGACAGGAGGAGTGACTAACTATGGCTACACCTTC. Its translation: CASSKTGGVTNYGYTF.

The V call is TRBV5-1, the J call TRBJ1-1; no clear D. V lost 0 bases to trimming and J lost 2 bases, with 8 bases between them. The CDR3 totals 14 residues. The germline V gene encodes CDR1 SGHRS and CDR2 YFSETQ. The DNA of the CDR3 is TGCGCCAGCAGCTTGGAGGTCTTAAACACTGAAGCTTTCTTT. Translation: CASSLEVLNTEAFF.

The rearrangement links TRBV5-8 to TRBJ1-2; no firm D call. Germline CDR1 reads SGHTS; CDR2 reads YDEGEE. Trimming took off 2 bases at V and 8 bases at J, with 7 bases between the two ends. The CDR3 sequence is 11 residues long. The CDR3 DNA follows: TGTGCCAGCAGCTTAGTAAGGGGCTACACCTTC. This codes for CASSLVRGYTF.

This clone was found many times. This sequence joins TRBV11-1 and TRBJ1-1; tentatively, D is TRBD1 (6 bases). Germline V gives CDR1 SGHAT, CDR2 FQDESV (reference sequence). V lost 1 base to trimming and J lost 7 bases, with 19 bases between them. This CDR3 comprises 16 residues. The CDR3: CASSLGRGLAGDEAFF. In DNA form, the CDR3 reads TGTGCCAGCAGCTTAGGCAGAGGGCTCGCAGGGGATGAAGCTTTCTTT.

The CDR3, as DNA: TGTGCCAGCAGCCTACAGGGGGATACCTACGAGCAGTACTTC. Encoded protein: CASSLQGDTYEQYF. The chain employs TRBV6-5 and TRBJ2-7; TRBD1 aligns across 8 bases. Germline V lookup: CDR1 MNHEY, CDR2 SVGAGI. J gave up 2 bases and V 6 bases, and 6 bases lay outside the gene matches. The CDR3 runs to 14 residues.

The CDR3 nucleotides are TGTGCCAGCAGCTTGATGGGGGATGAGCAGTTCTTC. Amino acids: CASSLMGDEQFF. The chain uses TRBV11-3 and TRBJ2-1, with D tentatively TRBD1 or TRBD2 (5 bases each). V shed 3 bases and J shed 8 bases, with 8 bases lying between them. CDR3 size: 12 residues. Germline CDR1 and CDR2: SGHNT and YENEEA.

The chain joins TRBV30 to TRBJ2-2, with 9 bases matching TRBD1. From germline, CDR1 is GTSNPN and CDR2 SVGIG (reference sequence). The CDR3 is 16 amino acids. The V segment lost 1 base and the J segment 5 bases; nucleotides outside the gene matches: 8. The CDR3 coding sequence is TGTGCCTGGAGTGCCACAGGGGGCGGTTTAACCGGGGAGCTGTTTTTT. This translates into CAWSATGGGLTGELFF.